A selection of T cell receptor beta chains follows, all from one sample in a study of blood T cell repertoires in COVID-19. Clones were read by immunoSEQ multiplex PCR, and TCRdb kept only the in-frame ones, dropping some. The table lists 140,000 to 150,000 clones, less than 90% of them singletons, with 8.9% in the top ten. The sample taken for sequencing was peripheral blood. The origin of the receptors is a man between 25 and 39 years old with COVID-19, enrolled during active disease. CDR3s leave out the opening cysteine and the closing phenylalanine or tryptophan.

J | V | length | CDR3
TRBJ1-1 | TRBV19 | 12 | ASRSLRGWTEAF
TRBJ1-1 | TRBV6-5 | 13 | ASSFGGQSNTEAF
TRBJ2-5 | TRBV28 | 12 | ASSPAGGEETQY
TRBJ2-2 | TRBV6-4 | 13 | ASSSGPGDTGELF
TRBJ2-7 | TRBV28 | 12 | ASSSPYKDYEQY
TRBJ1-5 | TRBV18 | 12 | ASSPVDSDQPQH
TRBJ2-3 | TRBV10-2 | 12 | ASSESSTHGTQY
TRBJ2-3 | TRBV30 | 12 | AWSFGGSTDTQY
TRBJ1-5 | TRBV28 | 15 | ASSFIGEGKGNQPQH
TRBJ2-1 | TRBV30 | 14 | AWSKTSGRAHNEQF
TRBJ2-2 | TRBV5-6 | 11 | ASSFQDTGELF
TRBJ2-7 | TRBV29-1 | 13 | SVEPRGSGKGEQY
TRBJ2-3 | TRBV20-1 | 8 | SAPVDTQY
TRBJ2-7 | TRBV7-2 | 13 | ASRLTSGSLYEQY
TRBJ2-7 | TRBV7-2 | 10 | ASLRGSYEQY
TRBJ2-2 | TRBV7-2 | 12 | ASSLAAGEGELF
TRBJ1-1 | TRBV10-1 | 11 | ASTGSMNTEAF
TRBJ2-1 | TRBV7-3 | 12 | ASSPGQGVGEQF
TRBJ2-1 | TRBV6-5 | 12 | AARGTGRNNEQF
TRBJ2-7 | TRBV7-2 | 12 | ASSLGFTGVEQY
TRBJ2-7 | TRBV27 | 14 | ASSSLAGAGSNEQY
TRBJ1-1 | TRBV19 | 13 | ASQPPRHRNTEAF
TRBJ2-5 | TRBV2 | 12 | ASSFDRGQETQY
TRBJ2-2 | TRBV5-4 | 13 | ASSLARGSAGELF
TRBJ1-5 | TRBV7-9 | 11 | ASSLDRDQPQH
TRBJ2-7 | TRBV19 | 13 | ASSIALAGGYEQY
TRBJ2-5 | TRBV15 | 10 | ATSRYSETQY
TRBJ2-1 | TRBV7-2 | 13 | ASSLVAGSYNEQF
TRBJ2-3 | TRBV5-4 | 11 | ASSPASFDTQY
TRBJ2-2 | TRBV29-1 | 14 | SVEDPGTANTGELF
TRBJ1-1 | TRBV5-5 | 11 | ASSLGGRTEAF
TRBJ1-1 | TRBV2 | 12 | ASSGTQGRTEAF
TRBJ2-7 | TRBV18 | 13 | ASSPLPRGNNEQY
TRBJ2-3 | TRBV10-3 | 12 | AIRRQGGTDTQY
TRBJ1-1 | TRBV5-1 | 12 | ASSLGQGLTEAF
TRBJ2-7 | TRBV10-3 | 11 | AIKERETYEQY
TRBJ2-1 | TRBV28 | 11 | ASRVRGANEQF
TRBJ1-1 | TRBV6-4 | 11 | ASSDKPNTEAF
TRBJ1-6 | TRBV7-9 | 13 | ASSSGPGGSSPLH
TRBJ1-3 | TRBV18 | 13 | ASSPPSNSGNTIY
TRBJ2-1 | TRBV7-2 | 10 | ASSPEGGRVF
TRBJ2-7 | TRBV9 | 11 | ASSVERDGEQY
TRBJ2-2 | TRBV19 | 12 | ASSHAGGAGELF
TRBJ1-1 | TRBV5-1 | 13 | ASSLPTSMNTEAF
TRBJ2-5 | TRBV28 | 10 | ASSLPKETQY
TRBJ2-7 | TRBV5-1 | 9 | ASRTGYEQY
TRBJ1-4 | TRBV28 | 13 | ASTAGGTTNEKLF
TRBJ1-6 | TRBV6-5 | 13 | ASRQASSYNSPLH
TRBJ2-3 | TRBV10-2 | 11 | ASSESSVDTQY
TRBJ1-2 | TRBV6-5 | 11 | ATLEDRDYGYT
TRBJ2-4 | TRBV9 | 14 | ASSVQQGAAKNIQY
TRBJ1-1 | TRBV28 | 13 | ASSFGQRLYTEAF
TRBJ1-1 | TRBV27 | 13 | ASSLSPQGNTEAF
TRBJ2-1 | TRBV6-4 | 13 | ASSDRGSSYNEQF
TRBJ2-3 | TRBV7-2 | 15 | ASSPPGLAGAADTQY
TRBJ1-3 | TRBV7-8 | 15 | ASSRGQGVSLGNTIY
TRBJ1-2 | TRBV29-1 | 10 | SVTQGNYGYT
TRBJ2-3 | TRBV7-2 | 17 | ASSLAWVLAGGPVDTQY